Presented here are 6 T cell receptor beta chains from one specimen sequenced in a study of blood T cells in healthy people across ages. Combining a sample-barcoded 5' primer with a J-beta primer mix, a second PCR ran for roughly 6 to 12 cycles. MiXCR was run by TCRdb on the 5' RACE reads, yielding one entry per CDR3 protein. The table has 700,000 or so distinct CDR3 sequences, 35% to 50% seen once. The sequencing input was blood. Every receptor here comes from a man older than 75 in good health.

A few counts support this clonotype. This sequence joins TRBV6-2 or TRBV6-3 and TRBJ2-1; 10 nucleotides agree with TRBD2. CDR3 length: 14 amino acids. In germline, CDR1 is MNHEY, CDR2 SVGEGT. With 2 bases clipped from V and 12 bases from J, the junction kept 7 bases outside the gene matches. CDR3 DNA sequence: TGTGCCAGCAGTTACGACCCTAGCGGGGGACGGCAGTTCTTC. Its translation: CASSYDPSGGRQFF.

As to this clonotype: A single base separates this from a much larger clone, so it may be a read error. This chain joins TRBV20-1 and TRBJ2-5; 7 bases align to TRBD2. The V segment lost 1 base and the J segment 7 bases; nucleotides outside the gene matches: 15. The length of the CDR3 is 16 residues. Per germline, CDR1 DFQATT and CDR2 SNEGSKA (reference sequence). The CDR3 sequence is CSARATLADVGGTQYF. The CDR3 DNA follows: TGCAGTGCTAGAGCTACCCTAGCGGACGTCGGTGGGACCCAGTACTTC.

This clonotype was recorded many times. The J gene is TRBJ2-7, the V gene TRBV2; 8 bases match TRBD1. The CDR3 is 14 residues long. Trimming took 6 bases from V and 2 from J; bases not matched to a gene: 6. Germline V gene data show CDR1 as SNHLY and CDR2 as FYNNEI. The CDR3 loop is CASRGQGVAYEQYF. CDR3 coding DNA: TGTGCCAGCAGAGGACAGGGTGTAGCCTACGAGCAGTACTTC.

The CDR3: CASSFLTRATEAFF. The CDR3 DNA sequence: TGTGCCAGCAGCTTTTTGACCAGGGCCACTGAAGCTTTCTTT. This chain joins TRBV7-2 and TRBJ1-1; perhaps TRBD1 as D (5 bases). The germline V and J ends were trimmed by 3 bases and 4 bases, with 12 bases remaining between them. This CDR3 is 14 amino acids long. CDR1 and CDR2 (germline): SGHTA, FQGNSA. Full variable domain (outside the CDR3, taken from reference TRBV7-2 and TRBJ1-1): GAGVSQSPSNKVTEKGKDVELRCDPISGHTALYWYRQSLGQGLEFLIYFQGNSAPDKSGLPSDRFSAERTGGSVSTLTIQRTQQEDSAVYLCASSFLTRATEAFFGQGTRLTVV.

On this clonotype: Being one base from a much bigger clone, this may be a read error. This chain connects TRBV6-2 or TRBV6-3 to TRBJ1-2; TRBD1 matches at 8 bases. CDR3 size: 14 residues. Germline V gene data show CDR1 as MNHEY and CDR2 as SVGEGT. J gave up 2 bases and V 2 bases, and 1 base lay outside the gene matches. CDR3 sequence: CASSYRQGNYGYTF. CDR3 coding DNA: TGTGCCAGCAGTTACCGACAGGGGAACTATGGCTACACCTTC.

This clonotype was seen more than once but under ten times. This chain connects TRBV7-2 to TRBJ2-7; no firm D call. The CDR3 contains 13 residues. Trimming stripped 1 base from V and 5 bases from J, with 9 bases between. Germline CDR1 and CDR2: SGHTA and FQGNSA. CDR3: CASSLDRRHEQYF. The CDR3 DNA follows: TGTGCCAGCAGCTTAGATAGGCGCCACGAGCAGTACTTC.